A single sample is the source of the 9 T cell receptor beta chains below, sequenced in a study of blood T cell repertoires in COVID-19 (TCRdb year 2020). Preparation of the library involved the immunoSEQ multiplex PCR assay. TCRdb mirrors the immuneACCESS table, restricted to in-frame sequences. Some clones are absent from its copies; in checked studies, under half trace to an unresolved V gene, and the reason for the others is unknown. For this sample there are about 280,000 clones; roughly 85% appear just once. Roughly 2.7% of the sample is taken by the ten largest. Sequences were obtained from PBMCs or T cells enriched from blood (not recorded which). All receptors derive from a woman between 50 and 59 years old who had recovered from COVID-19.

The V and J genes are TRBV6-1 and TRBJ1-3, with 8 bases identical to TRBD1. The CDR3 runs to 15 residues. Germline trimming cut 0 bases from V and 4 bases from J; bases unmatched to any gene: 2. Looked up from germline, CDR1 is MNHNS and CDR2 is SASEGT. The CDR3 DNA reads TGTGCCAGCAGTGAAGCGCGGACAGGGGGAAACACCATATATTTT. Translation gives CASSEARTGGNTIYF.

This clone was seen only a few times. This chain uses TRBV5-5 with TRBJ1-5, with 8 bases aligning to TRBD1. Germline lookup yields CDR1 SGHKS and CDR2 YYEKEE (reference sequence). J gave up 0 bases and V 1 base, and 3 bases lay outside the gene matches. This CDR3 is 16 amino acids long. DNA of the CDR3: TGTGCCAGCAGCTTGCAGGGGGCCGGTAGCAATCAGCCCCAGCATTTT. Its protein product is CASSLQGAGSNQPQHF.

This chain links TRBV29-1 with TRBJ2-7, with 9 bases aligning to TRBD1. V shed 6 bases, J shed 3 bases, and the junction held 9 bases outside the gene matches. The germline gives CDR1 SQVTM, CDR2 ANQGSEA. This CDR3 comprises 14 residues. CDR3 bases: TGCAGCGTAGCCGGGACAGGGAATATCTACGAGCAGTACTTC. Residues: CSVAGTGNIYEQYF.

This clone was seen only a few times. J is TRBJ1-2 and V is TRBV5-1; 7 positions match TRBD1. After removal of 6 bases from V and 0 bases from J, the junction contained 8 bases not matched to a gene. CDR3 length: 15 amino acids. Germline values: CDR1 SGHRS, CDR2 YFSETQ. CDR3 protein: CASKPGTATNYGYTF. The DNA for the CDR3 is TGCGCCAGCAAACCCGGGACAGCGACTAACTATGGCTACACCTTC. Full variable domain (outside the CDR3, taken from reference TRBV5-1 and TRBJ1-2): KAGVTQTPRYLIKTRGQQVTLSCSPISGHRSVSWYQQTPGQGLQFLFEYFSETQRNKGNFPGRFSGRQFSNSRSEMNVSTLELGDSALYLCASKPGTATNYGYTFGSGTRLTVV.

The chain uses TRBV14 and TRBJ2-1, with D maybe TRBD2 (5 bases). This CDR3 has 14 residues. V lost 0 bases, J lost 6 bases, and 9 bases lay in between. The V gene's germline CDR1 is SGHDN and CDR2 FVKESK. The CDR3: CASSQDGLANEQFF. CDR3 nucleotide sequence: TGTGCCAGCAGCCAAGATGGGCTAGCCAATGAGCAGTTCTTC.

The chain employs TRBV19 and TRBJ2-7, with 8 bases lining up with TRBD2. CDR3 length equals 15 residues. Per the germline V gene, CDR1 is LNHDA and CDR2 is SQIVND (reference sequence). After removal of 2 bases from V and 0 bases from J, the junction contained 3 bases not matched to a gene. The CDR3 loop reads CASSIRGGPSYEQYF. DNA for the CDR3: TGTGCCAGTAGTATACGGGGGGGACCCTCCTACGAGCAGTACTTC.

This chain links TRBV2 with TRBJ1-2; tentatively, D is TRBD1 (5 bases). CDR1 is SNHLY and CDR2 is FYNNEI in the germline V gene. Trimming removed 11 bases from V and 2 bases from J, with 15 bases in between. The CDR3 consists of 13 residues. CDR3 bases: TGTGCCGGAGTCTGGGGGGGGAACTATGGCTACACCTTC. Translated: CAGVWGGNYGYTF.

This chain connects TRBV5-6 to TRBJ2-7; weak D call: TRBD2 (6 bases). This CDR3 has 14 residues. The germline V and J ends were trimmed by 1 base and 3 bases, with 11 bases remaining between them. Looked up from germline, CDR1 is SGHDT and CDR2 is YYEEEE. The CDR3 loop reads CASSLLGTLYEQYF. In nucleotides, the CDR3 is TGTGCCAGCAGCTTGCTCGGGACTCTCTACGAGCAGTACTTC.

The V call is TRBV5-1, the J call TRBJ2-1; 8 nucleotides align to TRBD2. Unmatched junction bases numbered 6, after V lost 3 bases and J lost 1 base. The V gene's germline CDR1 is SGHRS and CDR2 YFSETQ. This CDR3 is built from 16 residues. The DNA for the CDR3 is TGCGCCAGCAGCTCTACTAGCGGCGCATCCTACAATGAGCAGTTCTTC. It specifies CASSSTSGASYNEQFF.